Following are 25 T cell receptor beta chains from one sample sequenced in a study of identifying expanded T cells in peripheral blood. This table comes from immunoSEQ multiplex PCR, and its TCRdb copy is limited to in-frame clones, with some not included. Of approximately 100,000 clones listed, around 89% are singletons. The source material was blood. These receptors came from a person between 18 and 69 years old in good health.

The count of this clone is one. In DNA form, the CDR3 reads TGTGCCAGCAGCTTGGCTGGTAGCGGGGAAGAGACCCAGTACTTC. Its translation: CASSLAGSGEETQYF. This chain uses TRBV5-4 with TRBJ2-5, with 8 bases aligning to TRBD2. The CDR3 sequence is 15 residues long. CDR1 and CDR2 from the germline V gene are SGHNT and YYREEE (reference sequence). After removal of 0 bases from V and 3 bases from J, the junction contained 4 bases not matched to a gene.

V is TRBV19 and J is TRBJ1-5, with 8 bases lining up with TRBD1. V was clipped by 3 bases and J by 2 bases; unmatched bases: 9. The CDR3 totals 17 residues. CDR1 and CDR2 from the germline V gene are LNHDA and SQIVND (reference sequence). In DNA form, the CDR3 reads TGTGCCAGTAGTATGTATGGGACAGGATTCGGCAATCAGCCCCAGCATTTT. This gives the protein CASSMYGTGFGNQPQHF.

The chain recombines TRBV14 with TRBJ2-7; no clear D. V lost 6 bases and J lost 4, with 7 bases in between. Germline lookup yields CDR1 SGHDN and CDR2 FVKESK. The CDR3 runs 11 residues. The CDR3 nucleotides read TGTGCCAGCAGTTATAATTACGAGCAGTACTTC. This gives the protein CASSYNYEQYF.

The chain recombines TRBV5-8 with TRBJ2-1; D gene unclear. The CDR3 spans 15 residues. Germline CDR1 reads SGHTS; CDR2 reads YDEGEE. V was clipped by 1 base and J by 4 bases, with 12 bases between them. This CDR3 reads CASSLRPQPYNEQFF. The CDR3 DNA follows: TGTGCCAGCAGCTTGAGACCGCAGCCTTACAATGAGCAGTTCTTC.

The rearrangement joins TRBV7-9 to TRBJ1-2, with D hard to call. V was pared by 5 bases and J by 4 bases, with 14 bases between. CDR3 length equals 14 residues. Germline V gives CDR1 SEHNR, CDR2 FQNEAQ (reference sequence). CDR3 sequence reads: CASSHGVVSYGYTF. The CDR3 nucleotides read TGTGCCAGCAGCCATGGTGTAGTAAGCTATGGCTACACCTTC.

The CDR3 sequence: CASSSGGSSYEQYF. CDR3 bases: TGTGCCAGCAGCTCAGGGGGATCCTCCTACGAGCAGTACTTC. The chain is built from TRBV7-9 and TRBJ2-7, with 7 bases fitting TRBD1. Germline-derived CDR1 and CDR2 are SEHNR and FQNEAQ (reference sequence). The CDR3 is 14 amino acids. The V segment lost 4 bases and the J segment 0 bases; nucleotides outside the gene matches: 3.

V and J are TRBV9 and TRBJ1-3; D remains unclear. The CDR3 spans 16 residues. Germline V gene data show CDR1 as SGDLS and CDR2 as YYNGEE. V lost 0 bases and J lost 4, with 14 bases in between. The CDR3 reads CASSVGSIRRGNTIYF. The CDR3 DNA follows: TGTGCCAGCAGCGTAGGGAGTATAAGGCGGGGAAACACCATATATTTT.

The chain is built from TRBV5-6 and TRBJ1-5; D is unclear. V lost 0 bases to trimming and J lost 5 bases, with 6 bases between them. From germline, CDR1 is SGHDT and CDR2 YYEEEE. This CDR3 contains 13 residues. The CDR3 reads CASSLDLDQPQHF. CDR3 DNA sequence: TGTGCCAGCAGCTTGGACTTAGATCAGCCCCAGCATTTT.

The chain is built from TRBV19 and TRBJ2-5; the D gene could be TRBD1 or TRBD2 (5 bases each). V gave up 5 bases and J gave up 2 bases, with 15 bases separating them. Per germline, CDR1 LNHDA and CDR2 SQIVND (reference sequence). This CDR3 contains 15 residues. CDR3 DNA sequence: TGTGCCAGTAGTCCGTCCGGGGCGCCGCAAGAGACCCAGTACTTC. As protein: CASSPSGAPQETQYF.

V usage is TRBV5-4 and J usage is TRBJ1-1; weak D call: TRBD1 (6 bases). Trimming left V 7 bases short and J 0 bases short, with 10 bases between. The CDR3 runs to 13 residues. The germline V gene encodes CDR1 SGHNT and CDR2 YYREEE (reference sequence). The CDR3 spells CASSGQMNTEAFF. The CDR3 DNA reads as TGTGCCAGCTCAGGACAGATGAACACTGAAGCTTTCTTT.

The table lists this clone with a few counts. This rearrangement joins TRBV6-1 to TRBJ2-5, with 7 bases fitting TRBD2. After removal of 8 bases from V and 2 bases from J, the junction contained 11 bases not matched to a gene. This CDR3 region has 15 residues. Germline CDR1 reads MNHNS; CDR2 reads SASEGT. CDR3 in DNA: TGTGCCAGCGGGGCACTAGCGTGGAATCAAGAGACCCAGTACTTC. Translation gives CASGALAWNQETQYF.

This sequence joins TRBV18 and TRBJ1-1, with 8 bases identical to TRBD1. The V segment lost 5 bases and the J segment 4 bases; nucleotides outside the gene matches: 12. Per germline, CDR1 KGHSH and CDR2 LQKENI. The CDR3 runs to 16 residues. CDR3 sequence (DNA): TGTGCCAGCTCAGAGGACAGGGACCCCTGGGGCACTGAAGCTTTCTTT. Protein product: CASSEDRDPWGTEAFF.

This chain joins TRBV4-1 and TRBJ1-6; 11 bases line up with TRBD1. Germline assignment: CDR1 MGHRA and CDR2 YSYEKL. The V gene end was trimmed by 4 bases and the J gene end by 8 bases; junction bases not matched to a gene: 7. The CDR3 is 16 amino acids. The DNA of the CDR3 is TGCGCCAGCAGCCGGGGACAGGGGGTACGCGATTCACCCCTCCACTTT. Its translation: CASSRGQGVRDSPLHF.

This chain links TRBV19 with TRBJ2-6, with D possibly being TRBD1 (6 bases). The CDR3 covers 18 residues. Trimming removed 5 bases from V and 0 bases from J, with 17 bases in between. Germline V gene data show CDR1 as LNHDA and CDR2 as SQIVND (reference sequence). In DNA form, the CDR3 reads TGTGCCAGTAGTTTACTAACAGGGAAGGGCTCTGGGGCCAACGTCCTGACTTTC. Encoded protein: CASSLLTGKGSGANVLTF.

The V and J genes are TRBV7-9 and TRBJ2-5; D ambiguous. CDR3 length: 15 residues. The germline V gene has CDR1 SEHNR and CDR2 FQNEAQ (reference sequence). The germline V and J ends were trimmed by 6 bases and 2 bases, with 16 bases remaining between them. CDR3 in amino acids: CASRPTLGFQETQYF. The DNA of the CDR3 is TGTGCCAGCAGACCAACCTTGGGATTTCAAGAGACCCAGTACTTC. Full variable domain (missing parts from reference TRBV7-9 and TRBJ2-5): DTGVSQNPRHKITKRGQNVTFRCDPISEHNRLYWYRQTLGQGPEFLTYFQNEAQLEKSRLLSDRFSAERPKGSFSTLEIQRTEQGDSAMYLCASRPTLGFQETQYFGPGTRLLVL.

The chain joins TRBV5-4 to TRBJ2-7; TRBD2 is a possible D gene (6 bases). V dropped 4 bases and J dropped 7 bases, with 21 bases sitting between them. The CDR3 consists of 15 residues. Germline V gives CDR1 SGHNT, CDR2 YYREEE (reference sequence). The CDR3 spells CASSLYGTPAGEQYF. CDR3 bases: TGTGCCAGCAGCCTATACGGGACGCCGGCGGGAGAGCAGTACTTC. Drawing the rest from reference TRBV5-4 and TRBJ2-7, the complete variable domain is ETGVTQSPTHLIKTRGQQVTLRCSSQSGHNTVSWYQQALGQGPQFIFQYYREEENGRGNFPPRFSGLQFPNYSSELNVNALELDDSALYLCASSLYGTPAGEQYFGPGTRLTVT.

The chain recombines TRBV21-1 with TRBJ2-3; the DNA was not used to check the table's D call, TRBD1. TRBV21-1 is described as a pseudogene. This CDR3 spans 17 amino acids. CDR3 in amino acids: CASSKKRVRTGRDTQYF. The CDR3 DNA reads TGTGCCAGCAGCAAAAAACGCGTTAGGACAGGGCGAGATACGCAGTATTTT.

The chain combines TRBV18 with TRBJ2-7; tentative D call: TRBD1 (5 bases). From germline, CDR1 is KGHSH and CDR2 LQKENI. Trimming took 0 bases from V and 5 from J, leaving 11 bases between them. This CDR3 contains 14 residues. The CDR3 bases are TGTGCCAGCTCACCACCGGGGCAGAACCACGAGCAGTACTTC. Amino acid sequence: CASSPPGQNHEQYF.

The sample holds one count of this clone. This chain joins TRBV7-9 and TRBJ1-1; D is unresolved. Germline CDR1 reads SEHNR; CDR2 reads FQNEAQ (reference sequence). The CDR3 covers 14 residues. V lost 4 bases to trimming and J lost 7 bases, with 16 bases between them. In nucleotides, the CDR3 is TGTGCCAGCAGCTCACTCGGGCCTGTCCTTGAAGCTTTCTTT. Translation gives CASSSLGPVLEAFF.

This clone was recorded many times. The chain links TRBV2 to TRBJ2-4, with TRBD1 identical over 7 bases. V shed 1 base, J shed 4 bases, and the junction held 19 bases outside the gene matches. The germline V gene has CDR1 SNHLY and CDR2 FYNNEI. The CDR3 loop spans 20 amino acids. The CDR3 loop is CASSEDQQGAGPGQKNIQYF. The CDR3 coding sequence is TGTGCCAGCAGTGAAGACCAACAAGGGGCCGGTCCGGGACAGAAAAACATTCAGTACTTC.

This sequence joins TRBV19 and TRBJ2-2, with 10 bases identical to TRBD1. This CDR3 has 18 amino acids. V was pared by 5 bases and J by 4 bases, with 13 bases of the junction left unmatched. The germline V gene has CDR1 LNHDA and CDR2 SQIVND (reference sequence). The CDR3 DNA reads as TGTGCCAGTAGTCAAATCCGGGACAGGGGAGAGGGCACCGGGGAGCTGTTTTTT. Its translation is CASSQIRDRGEGTGELFF.

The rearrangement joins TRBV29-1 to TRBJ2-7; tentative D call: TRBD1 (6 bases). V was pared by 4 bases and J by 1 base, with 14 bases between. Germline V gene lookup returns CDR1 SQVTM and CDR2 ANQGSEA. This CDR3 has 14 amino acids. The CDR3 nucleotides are TGCAGCGTTGTTAAGACAGGAGGTTCCTACGAGCAGTACTTC. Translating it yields CSVVKTGGSYEQYF.

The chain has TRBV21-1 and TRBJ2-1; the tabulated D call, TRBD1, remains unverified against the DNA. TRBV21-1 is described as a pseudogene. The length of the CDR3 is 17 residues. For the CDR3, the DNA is TGTGCCAGCAGCAAAACCCGGGACAGTAGCTCCTACAATGAGCAGTTCTTC. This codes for CASSKTRDSSSYNEQFF.

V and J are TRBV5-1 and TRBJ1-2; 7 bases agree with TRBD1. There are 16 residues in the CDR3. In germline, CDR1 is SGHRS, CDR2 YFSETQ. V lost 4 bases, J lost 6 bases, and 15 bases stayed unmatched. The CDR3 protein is CASSVDRVGRFHGYTF. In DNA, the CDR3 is TGCGCCAGCAGCGTTGACAGGGTCGGTCGTTTTCATGGCTACACCTTC.

The CDR3 reads CASSSKGAIITGELFF. The CDR3 nucleotides are TGTGCCAGCAGCTCGAAGGGAGCAATTATCACCGGGGAGCTGTTTTTT. This rearrangement joins TRBV7-9 to TRBJ2-2; tentatively, D is TRBD2 (5 bases). The CDR3 length is 16 residues. CDR1 SEHNR and CDR2 FQNEAQ come from the germline V gene (reference sequence). The germline V and J ends were trimmed by 4 bases and 4 bases, with 16 bases remaining between them.